This TCR beta chain was found in a study of Tregs in tolerant kidney transplant recipients. The study's findings and limits: Biological reproducibility was not directly addressed in this study. Tregs expanded with activated donor B cells seemed most donor-specific.

Thawed PBMCs were FACS-sorted into unstimulated CD4+CD25+CD127- regulatory T cells, CD4+CD25- non-regulatory cells, CD4 and CD8 cells. Repertoires were generated with immunoSEQ multiplex PCR, while TCRdb's copy carries only in-frame clones and drops some. Among 75,000 to 100,000 clones listed, approximately 92% were seen once. This CDR3 comprises 14 residues. Germline V lookup: CDR1 SGHNT, CDR2 YYREEE (reference sequence). Trimming removed 4 bases at V and 0 bases at J, with 7 bases between. This clone has only one observation. The antigen is unknown. The sequencing sample was made of CD8+ T cells from blood. This rearrangement joins TRBV5-4 to TRBJ2-2; D is unresolved. The source of this sequence is a human donor in good health. Here the CDR3 reads CASSQPTNTGELFF. The CDR3 nucleotides are TGTGCCAGCAGCCAACCAACGAACACCGGGGAGCTGTTTTTT.